The clone carrying this TCR beta chain was seen more than once but under ten times. Its antigen is as yet unknown. This entry is derived from a study of CD8 T cells in ankylosing spondylitis. Findings and limits, study-wide: It appeared that ankylosing spondylitis blood was characterized by a TCR beta motif of eight highly homologous variants.

Using its own MiXCR run on the 5' RACE reads, TCRdb lists one record per CDR3 protein. The repertoire holds 650,000 to 800,000 distinct CDR3 sequences, with 15% to 20% as singletons. Germline CDR1 and CDR2: DFQATT and SNEGSKA (reference sequence). This CDR3 contains 16 residues. The V gene end was trimmed by 5 bases and the J gene end by 8 bases; junction bases not matched to a gene: 12. The J gene is TRBJ1-4, the V gene TRBV20-1, with 12 bases that match TRBD1. The material sequenced was blood, either unsorted or a sorted T cell fraction (not recorded which). The TCR comes from a male donor with ankylosing spondylitis. CDR3 coding DNA: TGCAGTGCTTTCGGGACAGGGGGCTCCACAGAGGAAAAACTGTTTTTT. The encoded protein is CSAFGTGGSTEEKLFF.